These 8 T cell receptor beta chains were sequenced from one sample in a study of pediatric ulcerative colitis. This table comes from immunoSEQ multiplex PCR, and its TCRdb copy is limited to in-frame clones, with some not included. Of 30,000 or so clones listed, around 80% are singletons. Specimen: blood. The receptors were gathered from a boy younger than 18 with severe ulcerative colitis.

The chain has TRBV19 and TRBJ2-5; unclear D gene. Germline V gene sequence: CDR1 LNHDA, CDR2 SQIVND (reference sequence). The CDR3 has 13 residues. V was cut by 5 bases and J by 2 bases, with 9 bases left in between. CDR3 region: CASSWGRQETQYF. CDR3 bases: TGTGCCAGTAGTTGGGGTCGGCAAGAGACCCAGTACTTC.

The chain couples TRBV10-1 to TRBJ2-2; 7 bases match TRBD1. The CDR3 extends over 16 amino acids. Germline V lookup: CDR1 WNHNN, CDR2 SYGVQD (reference sequence). Trimming cost V 0 bases and J 6 bases; bases outside gene matches: 7. As DNA, the CDR3 is TGCGCCAGCAGTGAGTCCAGGGGGTTTGTCGCCGGGGAGCTGTTTTTT. Translating it yields CASSESRGFVAGELFF.

The CDR3 reads CASSVGRFPNNSPLHF. CDR3 coding DNA: TGTGCCAGCAGCGTAGGGAGGTTTCCCAATAATTCACCCCTCCACTTT. The V call is TRBV9, the J call TRBJ1-6; D ambiguous. The CDR3 consists of 16 residues. Germline loops: CDR1 SGDLS, CDR2 YYNGEE. The ends were cut back, 0 bases at V and 5 bases at J, with 12 bases in the middle.

This sequence joins TRBV2 and TRBJ1-2; tentative D call: TRBD1 (5 bases). The V end lost 8 bases, the J end lost 2 bases, and 12 bases lay between the germline ends. The CDR3 length is 13 residues. Germline CDR1 SNHLY, CDR2 FYNNEI. CDR3 region: CASHGDSNYGYTF. CDR3 nucleotides: TGTGCCAGCCATGGTGACAGCAACTATGGCTACACCTTC.

V is TRBV19 and J is TRBJ1-2, with D possibly being TRBD1 (5 bases). The CDR3 extends over 15 amino acids. Germline values: CDR1 LNHDA, CDR2 SQIVND (reference sequence). V lost 0 bases and J lost 6, with 14 bases in between. The CDR3 DNA follows: TGTGCCAGTAGTATAGAGGGACTCCCAGGGCATGGCTACACCTTC. As protein: CASSIEGLPGHGYTF.

This clone was counted between two and nine times. The rearrangement joins TRBV5-4 to TRBJ1-2, with D maybe TRBD1 (5 bases). V shed 1 base and J shed 7 bases, with 11 bases lying between them. The V gene's germline CDR1 is SGHNT and CDR2 YYREEE (reference sequence). CDR3 length equals 13 residues. CDR3 DNA sequence: TGTGCCAGCAGCTTGCTGGGGCAGGGTGGCTACACCTTC. Its translation: CASSLLGQGGYTF.

J is TRBJ2-2 and V is TRBV5-1, with a tentative D call TRBD2 (7 bases). Germline CDR1 and CDR2: SGHRS and YFSETQ. Between the trimmed V and J ends, which lost 1 base and 5 bases, there was a span of 15 bases. There are 16 residues in the CDR3. The CDR3 sequence: CASSLSGGLRTGELFF. CDR3 sequence (DNA): TGCGCCAGCAGCTTGTCCGGGGGGCTAAGGACCGGGGAGCTGTTTTTT.

This rearrangement joins TRBV5-6 to TRBJ2-7; 10 bases match TRBD2. The V segment lost 7 bases and the J segment 6 bases; nucleotides outside the gene matches: 10. The CDR3 is 14 amino acids. Germline-derived CDR1 and CDR2 are SGHDT and YYEEEE. CDR3 region: CASLSGLAASEQYF. CDR3 DNA sequence: TGTGCCAGCCTTTCCGGACTAGCGGCTTCCGAGCAGTACTTC.